These 21 T cell receptor beta chains originate from one sample sequenced in a study of blood T cell repertoires in COVID-19. The repertoire was sequenced with immunoSEQ multiplex PCR; TCRdb's copy has only in-frame clones and lacks some. The sample holds about 150,000 clones, 84% seen once. The sample consisted of peripheral blood. All receptors come from a man between 18 and 29 years old with active or convalescent COVID-19.

This clone has more than one count but fewer than ten. The rearrangement uses TRBV6-6 and TRBJ1-2; D not certain. Germline CDR1 and CDR2: MNHNY and SVGAGI (reference sequence). The length of the CDR3 is 11 residues. With 0 bases removed from V and 8 bases from J, the gap between germline ends came to 4 bases. The CDR3 DNA reads TGTGCCAGCAGTTACTCGAGAGGCTACACCTTC. It translates to CASSYSRGYTF.

V gene TRBV24-1 combines with J gene TRBJ2-7; weak D call: TRBD2 (5 bases). V dropped 2 bases and J dropped 6 bases, with 10 bases sitting between them. CDR1 KGHDR and CDR2 SFDVKD come from the germline V gene. The CDR3 loop spans 13 amino acids. As DNA, the CDR3 is TGTGCCACCAGTGATTCTATTAGCGCCGAGCAGTACTTC. This gives the protein CATSDSISAEQYF.

The chain uses TRBV5-6 and TRBJ2-7, with 7 bases that match TRBD2. V dropped 4 bases and J dropped 0; count of bases not matched to a gene: 10. Germline V gene sequence: CDR1 SGHDT, CDR2 YYEEEE. The CDR3 length is 16 residues. Here the CDR3 DNA reads TGTGCCAGCAGCCAATCTGGGGGGGTTCGCTCCTACGAGCAGTACTTC. This gives the protein CASSQSGGVRSYEQYF.

The rearrangement joins TRBV5-5 to TRBJ2-5; 7 nucleotides agree with TRBD1. The CDR3 extends over 17 amino acids. The V segment lost 0 bases and the J segment 0 bases; nucleotides outside the gene matches: 8. Germline lookup yields CDR1 SGHKS and CDR2 YYEKEE (reference sequence). DNA of the CDR3: TGTGCCAGCAGCTTGGAACGTGGGACAGTGTACCAAGAGACCCAGTACTTC. Protein sequence: CASSLERGTVYQETQYF.

This clone has just a few counts. The rearrangement joins TRBV7-8 to TRBJ2-5, with 12 bases lining up with TRBD1. The length of the CDR3 is 16 residues. Per germline, CDR1 SGHVS and CDR2 FQNEAQ. The junction had 10 bases not matched to a gene; V was cut back by 7 bases and J by 4 bases. The CDR3 here is CASTRRGQGAGETQYF. CDR3 bases: TGTGCCAGCACCCGACGGGGACAGGGGGCCGGAGAGACCCAGTACTTC.

This chain uses TRBV11-3 with TRBJ2-2; 9 bases match TRBD2. The germline gives CDR1 SGHNT, CDR2 YENEEA. V was pared by 5 bases and J by 0 bases, with 13 bases of the junction left unmatched. CDR3 length: 19 residues. CDR3 loop: CASSPNFGSGSANTGELFF. The DNA of the CDR3 is TGTGCCAGCAGCCCAAATTTCGGTAGCGGGAGTGCGAACACCGGGGAGCTGTTTTTT.

The V call is TRBV29-1, the J call TRBJ1-2; 10 bases map to TRBD1. The germline V gene has CDR1 SQVTM and CDR2 ANQGSEA. The CDR3 length is 12 residues. Losses at the gene ends were 6 bases for V and 7 bases for J; bases not matched to a gene: 5. The CDR3 nucleotides are TGCAGCGTAACCGGGACAGGGGCTGGCTACACCTTC. This encodes CSVTGTGAGYTF.

The chain couples TRBV3-1 (or the pseudogene TRBV3-2) to TRBJ2-1; 8 bases line up with TRBD2. CDR1 and CDR2 (germline): LGHDT, YNNKEL (reference sequence). CDR3 length equals 15 residues. V was clipped by 2 bases and J by 9 bases; unmatched bases: 9. CDR3: CASSQRVGRAAEQFF. The CDR3 DNA sequence: TGTGCCAGCAGCCAAAGGGTCGGGAGGGCCGCTGAGCAGTTCTTC.

This clone was observed a few times. The chain recombines TRBV19 with TRBJ1-5; maybe TRBD1 (6 bases). The CDR3 is made up of 16 amino acids. Trimming stripped 4 bases from V and 4 bases from J, with 17 bases between. Germline assignment: CDR1 LNHDA and CDR2 SQIVND (reference sequence). CDR3 region: CASSKPGQRGNQPQHF. The CDR3 nucleotides are TGTGCCAGTAGTAAGCCCGGACAGCGGGGAAATCAGCCCCAGCATTTT.

The V gene is TRBV18, the J gene TRBJ2-7; the match to TRBD1 covers 7 bases. CDR1 and CDR2 from the germline V gene are KGHSH and LQKENI. The V segment lost 3 bases and the J segment 1 base; nucleotides outside the gene matches: 6. The CDR3 is made up of 15 amino acids. For the CDR3, the DNA is TGTGCCAGCTCACCCACTACGACAGGGTCCTACGAGCAGTACTTC. Its protein product is CASSPTTTGSYEQYF.

The V gene is TRBV5-1, the J gene TRBJ1-2, with a weak D call TRBD1 (5 bases). From germline, CDR1 is SGHRS and CDR2 YFSETQ. Trimming took 4 bases from V and 5 from J, leaving 15 bases between them. The CDR3 runs 14 residues. CDR3 residues: CASSTDGGLYGYTF. CDR3 nucleotide sequence: TGCGCCAGCAGCACTGACGGGGGACTATATGGCTACACCTTC. Full variable domain (remainder filled in from reference TRBV5-1 and TRBJ1-2): KAGVTQTPRYLIKTRGQQVTLSCSPISGHRSVSWYQQTPGQGLQFLFEYFSETQRNKGNFPGRFSGRQFSNSRSEMNVSTLELGDSALYLCASSTDGGLYGYTFGSGTRLTVV.

V and J are TRBV30 and TRBJ1-4; D call uncertain. The CDR3 runs to 15 residues. V lost 5 bases and J lost 0, with 13 bases in between. The V gene's germline CDR1 is GTSNPN and CDR2 SVGIG (reference sequence). The CDR3 loop is CAWSEGYSTNEKLFF. Here the CDR3 DNA reads TGTGCCTGGTCGGAGGGATATTCAACTAATGAAAAACTGTTTTTT. The full variable domain, with the rest looked up from reference TRBV30 and TRBJ1-4, is SQTIHQWPATLVQPVGSPLSLECTVEGTSNPNLYWYRQAAGRGLQLLFYSVGIGQISSEVPQNLSASRPQDRQFILSSKKLLLSDSGFYLCAWSEGYSTNEKLFFGSGTQLSVL.

This clone showed up many times. The gene calls are TRBV30 and TRBJ2-1; 14 nucleotides align to TRBD2. Losses at the gene ends were 3 bases for V and 7 bases for J; bases not matched to a gene: 5. The CDR3 totals 15 residues. Germline V gives CDR1 GTSNPN, CDR2 SVGIG (reference sequence). The CDR3, as DNA: TGTGCCTGGAGCGCGGGACTAGCGGGAGTGAATGAGCAGTTCTTC. Protein: CAWSAGLAGVNEQFF.

The chain carries TRBV18 and TRBJ1-1; D might be TRBD1 (6 bases). Deletions cut 3 bases from V and 4 bases from J, with 12 bases between. Germline-derived CDR1 and CDR2 are KGHSH and LQKENI. CDR3 length: 14 amino acids. CDR3 bases: TGTGCCAGCTCACCTCAGGACAGCGGCACTGAAGCTTTCTTT. This sequence encodes CASSPQDSGTEAFF.

This clone was found once. The chain recombines TRBV28 with TRBJ2-1; 7 bases line up with TRBD2. The germline V gene encodes CDR1 MDHEN and CDR2 SYDVKM. This CDR3 is built from 15 residues. V lost 7 bases to trimming and J lost 9 bases; unmatched junction nucleotides: 15. In nucleotides, the CDR3 is TGTGCCAGCATTCCCTGGGGGACTCCGGGAGGTGAGCAGTTCTTC. Its protein is CASIPWGTPGGEQFF.

Comments on this clone: Other DNA sequences from this sample encode an identical CDR3 as well. The chain uses TRBV5-6 and TRBJ2-7, with no clear D. V lost 3 bases, J lost 3 bases, and 4 bases lay in between. Germline values: CDR1 SGHDT, CDR2 YYEEEE. The CDR3 is 11 residues long. CDR3 amino acids: CASSSLYEQYF. CDR3 sequence (DNA): TGTGCCAGCAGCTCCCTCTACGAGCAGTACTTC.

This clone came up once. The chain joins TRBV9 to TRBJ2-5; unclear D gene. Germline-derived CDR1 and CDR2 are SGDLS and YYNGEE. Trimming shortened V by 0 bases and J by 2 bases, and 8 bases separated the two germline ends. The length of the CDR3 is 14 residues. The CDR3 sequence: CASSVGGLQETQYF. CDR3 in DNA: TGTGCCAGCAGCGTAGGCGGTCTTCAAGAGACCCAGTACTTC.

The chain combines TRBV19 with TRBJ1-1; 9 bases are a match to TRBD1. This CDR3 comprises 14 residues. Germline-derived CDR1 and CDR2 are LNHDA and SQIVND (reference sequence). V was pared by 7 bases and J by 4 bases, with 7 bases of the junction left unmatched. The CDR3 loop reads CASTEGQGSTEAFF. As DNA, the CDR3 is TGTGCCAGTACCGAGGGACAGGGATCCACTGAAGCTTTCTTT.

This rearrangement joins TRBV29-1 to TRBJ2-3, with TRBD2 matching 9 bases. The trim removed 7 bases at V and 1 base at J, leaving 12 bases unmatched. This CDR3 has 16 amino acids. CDR1 and CDR2 from the germline V gene are SQVTM and ANQGSEA. CDR3 in DNA: TGCAGCGGACAAGGGGTGCGGGGGGGTGGCACAGATACGCAGTATTTT. Translated, it gives CSGQGVRGGGTDTQYF.

This clone was seen a handful of times. The chain combines TRBV2 with TRBJ1-1, with 9 nucleotides matching TRBD1. Germline CDR1 is SNHLY and CDR2 is FYNNEI. The CDR3 is 14 amino acids. The V segment lost 4 bases and the J segment 4 bases; nucleotides outside the gene matches: 4. The CDR3 region is CASSVQGAFTEAFF. The CDR3 bases are TGTGCCAGCAGTGTACAGGGGGCTTTCACTGAAGCTTTCTTT.

V is TRBV4-1 and J is TRBJ1-1; 8 positions agree with TRBD1. V lost 1 base and J lost 5; bases outside the gene matches: 9. From germline, CDR1 is MGHRA and CDR2 YSYEKL. The CDR3 runs to 16 residues. CDR3 in amino acids: CASSQGRTGPWTEAFF. DNA for the CDR3: TGCGCCAGCAGCCAAGGTCGGACAGGGCCTTGGACTGAAGCTTTCTTT.